The 26 T cell receptor beta chains listed next were all sequenced from one sample in a study of Ad26.COV2.S vaccination and SARS-CoV-2 variants. Assay: immunoSEQ multiplex PCR; the TCRdb copy retains only in-frame clones and omits some. This sample has about 420,000 clones, with approximately 87% found just once. This sample's treatment: around 19 received Ad26.COV2.S at low or high dose, single or two shots; 5 received placebo; per-sample allocation not given. Following the first vaccine or placebo injection, samples were taken on day 63. The sequences come from peripheral blood, collected in a trial of Ad26.COV2.S vaccine versus placebo. These TCRs come from a person aged 18-60 years who received the Ad26.COV2.S COVID-19 vaccine or a placebo.

The chain links TRBV7-2 to TRBJ1-1, with D unresolved. V lost 1 base to trimming and J lost 4 bases, with 7 bases between them. Germline V gene sequence: CDR1 SGHTA, CDR2 FQGNSA. The CDR3 is 13 residues long. This CDR3 is CASSLGGRTEAFF. CDR3 nucleotides: TGTGCCAGCAGCTTAGGGGGTCGCACTGAAGCTTTCTTT.

The J gene is TRBJ1-3, the V gene TRBV6-1; no firm D call. The CDR3 length is 14 residues. V lost 1 base to trimming and J lost 2 bases, with 6 bases between them. The germline gives CDR1 MNHNS, CDR2 SASEGT. CDR3 protein: CASSEGLPGNTIYF. CDR3 bases: TGTGCCAGCAGTGAAGGGCTTCCTGGAAACACCATATATTTT.

This rearrangement joins TRBV6-2 or TRBV6-3 to TRBJ2-4; no reliable D call. Between the trimmed V and J ends, which lost 0 bases and 1 base, there was a span of 7 bases. The CDR3 has 15 amino acids. CDR1 is MNHEY and CDR2 is SVGEGT in the germline V gene. The CDR3 region has the DNA TGTGCCAGCAGTTACTCACGCTCGGCCAAAAACATTCAGTACTTC. The encoded protein is CASSYSRSAKNIQYF.

This rearrangement joins TRBV18 to TRBJ2-1; the match to TRBD2 covers 9 bases. The CDR3 contains 15 residues. Looked up from germline, CDR1 is KGHSH and CDR2 is LQKENI. The J segment lost 9 bases and the V segment lost 3 bases, leaving 9 bases of the junction unmatched. As DNA, the CDR3 is TGTGCCAGCTCACCTAGCGGGGGCACCCGGATTGAGCAGTTCTTC. Amino acid sequence: CASSPSGGTRIEQFF.

The V gene is TRBV28, the J gene TRBJ2-3, with TRBD1 matching 9 bases. Trimming cost V 5 bases and J 4 bases; bases outside gene matches: 16. Germline CDR1 reads MDHEN; CDR2 reads SYDVKM. CDR3 length equals 18 residues. CDR3: CASSIGPLQGARPDTQYF. As DNA, the CDR3 is TGTGCCAGCAGTATTGGCCCGTTACAGGGGGCGCGTCCAGATACGCAGTATTTT.

The chain uses TRBV30 and TRBJ1-2; 9 bases align to TRBD1. The germline V gene encodes CDR1 GTSNPN and CDR2 SVGIG (reference sequence). V dropped 3 bases and J dropped 3; count of bases not matched to a gene: 5. The CDR3 consists of 14 residues. CDR3 in DNA: TGTGCCTGGAGCGGGACAGGGTTTCACTATGGCTACACCTTC. Protein product: CAWSGTGFHYGYTF.

This rearrangement joins TRBV20-1 to TRBJ2-5; TRBD2 matches at 8 bases. Germline CDR1 is DFQATT and CDR2 is SNEGSKA (reference sequence). The ends lost 3 bases at V and 7 bases at J; junction bases unmatched: 10. CDR3 size: 14 residues. CDR3 residues: CSASDGGVRGTQYF. In DNA form, the CDR3 reads TGCAGTGCTAGTGACGGGGGGGTCCGGGGGACCCAGTACTTC.

J is TRBJ1-4 and V is TRBV12-3 or TRBV12-4; D is undetermined. V was trimmed by 7 bases and J by 5 bases, leaving 8 bases between them. The CDR3 spans 12 residues. CDR3 coding DNA: TGTGCCAGCAAAATTGGAAATGAAAAACTGTTTTTT. Residues: CASKIGNEKLFF.

The chain uses TRBV5-8 and TRBJ1-5, with TRBD1 identical over 10 bases. The junction had 13 bases not matched to a gene; V was cut back by 4 bases and J by 0 bases. The length of the CDR3 is 19 residues. CDR1 and CDR2 (germline): SGHTS, YDEGEE. In nucleotides, the CDR3 is TGTGCCAGCAGCCATCTTTGGGGACAGGGGCCATATAGCAATCAGCCCCAGCATTTT. Amino acids: CASSHLWGQGPYSNQPQHF.

As to this clone: The sample has other DNA sequences that encode this CDR3 too. The chain joins TRBV10-1 to TRBJ2-3, with D hard to call. Germline V gene data show CDR1 as WNHNN and CDR2 as SYGVQD (reference sequence). The CDR3 spans 13 residues. V was pared by 0 bases and J by 3 bases, with 4 bases between. The CDR3 DNA follows: TGCGCCAGCAGTGAGTCTGGGACAGATACGCAGTATTTT. It translates to CASSESGTDTQYF.

This clone was counted once. The rearrangement links TRBV28 to TRBJ2-2; D gene ambiguous. CDR3 length: 12 amino acids. V was cut by 7 bases and J by 6 bases, with 9 bases left in between. CDR1 is MDHEN and CDR2 is SYDVKM in the germline V gene. CDR3 protein: CASTQHPGELFF. The CDR3 bases are TGTGCCAGCACCCAACACCCCGGGGAGCTGTTTTTT.

This clone was seen a single time. This sequence joins TRBV9 and TRBJ2-5; D is undetermined. The CDR3 runs 13 residues. Trimming stripped 0 bases from V and 4 bases from J, with 7 bases between. The germline CDR1 and CDR2 sequences are SGDLS and YYNGEE. The CDR3 protein is CASSVVYGETQYF. CDR3 nucleotide sequence: TGTGCCAGCAGCGTAGTCTACGGAGAGACCCAGTACTTC.

The V and J genes are TRBV9 and TRBJ2-2, with TRBD2 as a possible D gene (6 bases). From germline, CDR1 is SGDLS and CDR2 YYNGEE. The CDR3 runs 21 residues. The V and J ends lost 0 bases and 5 bases respectively, with 29 bases between them. The CDR3 loop is CASSVGGAEGPWSTGTGELFF. The DNA of the CDR3 is TGTGCCAGCAGCGTAGGCGGGGCGGAGGGGCCCTGGTCCACGGGGACCGGGGAGCTGTTTTTT. The full variable domain, completed using reference TRBV9 and TRBJ2-2, is DSGVTQTPKHLITATGQRVTLRCSPRSGDLSVYWYQQSLDQGLQFLIQYYNGEERAKGNILERFSAQQFPDLHSELNLSSLELGDSALYFCASSVGGAEGPWSTGTGELFFGEGSRLTVL.

V usage is TRBV28 and J usage is TRBJ1-3; the D gene is possibly TRBD1 (6 bases). Trimming removed 6 bases from V and 0 bases from J, with 15 bases in between. In germline, CDR1 is MDHEN, CDR2 SYDVKM. The length of the CDR3 is 16 residues. CDR3 sequence (DNA): TGTGCCAGCAGATCCTTGACAGGCATCTCTGGAAACACCATATATTTT. Translation: CASRSLTGISGNTIYF.

The chain recombines TRBV6-5 with TRBJ1-1; tentatively, D is TRBD1 (6 bases). Trimming took off 5 bases at V and 2 bases at J, with 9 bases between the two ends. Per germline, CDR1 MNHEY and CDR2 SVGAGI. The CDR3 is 13 amino acids. The CDR3 loop is CASSQTGNTEAFF. The CDR3 DNA follows: TGTGCCAGCAGTCAGACAGGAAACACTGAAGCTTTCTTT.

J is TRBJ2-6 and V is TRBV9, with D perhaps matching TRBD1 or TRBD2 (5 bases each). The CDR3 is 15 amino acids. From germline, CDR1 is SGDLS and CDR2 YYNGEE. With 4 bases removed from V and 2 bases from J, the gap between germline ends came to 10 bases. CDR3 sequence (DNA): TGTGCCAGCAGCTTCCAGGGAGCTGGGGCCAACGTCCTGACTTTC. It encodes CASSFQGAGANVLTF.

The chain has TRBV7-9 and TRBJ1-3, with D tentatively TRBD1 (6 bases). The CDR3 runs 16 residues. Germline CDR1 SEHNR, CDR2 FQNEAQ (reference sequence). V gave up 5 bases and J gave up 0 bases, with 14 bases separating them. This CDR3 is CASSPQGPYSGNTIYF. CDR3 sequence (DNA): TGTGCCAGCAGCCCTCAGGGGCCATACTCTGGAAACACCATATATTTT.

The chain has TRBV27 and TRBJ2-3; D is possibly TRBD1 or TRBD2 (6 bases each). This CDR3 is built from 17 residues. CDR1 MNHEY and CDR2 SMNVEV come from the germline V gene (reference sequence). Trimming left V 3 bases short and J 2 bases short, with 18 bases between. CDR3 sequence: CASSLSGAGPNTDTQYF. The CDR3 nucleotides are TGTGCCAGCAGTTTGTCAGGGGCGGGGCCAAACACAGATACGCAGTATTTT.

The chain joins TRBV7-6 to TRBJ1-1, with unresolved D. The V end lost 5 bases, the J end lost 4 bases, and 11 bases lay between the germline ends. The CDR3 loop spans 13 amino acids. The V gene's germline CDR1 is SGHVS and CDR2 FNYEAQ. The CDR3 DNA follows: TGTGCCAGCAGCCCAAGGGCCTCCACTGAAGCTTTCTTT. Translation: CASSPRASTEAFF.

The chain joins TRBV7-9 to TRBJ1-1; D ambiguous. V gave up 4 bases and J gave up 9 bases, with 12 bases separating them. The length of the CDR3 is 12 residues. Germline V CDR1 and CDR2: SEHNR, FQNEAQ (reference sequence). The CDR3 region is CASSSTIPQAFF. CDR3 in DNA: TGTGCCAGCAGCTCTACAATCCCTCAAGCTTTCTTT.

The gene calls are TRBV6-1 and TRBJ1-5; a weak D match, TRBD1 (6 bases). The CDR3 loop spans 16 amino acids. Germline CDR1 is MNHNS and CDR2 is SASEGT. V lost 3 bases and J lost 7, with 19 bases in between. CDR3 sequence: CASSDHLSSRGQPQHF. CDR3 DNA sequence: TGTGCCAGCAGTGATCACCTTAGTAGCAGGGGACAGCCCCAGCATTTT.

The rearrangement links TRBV7-3 to TRBJ2-1, with 7 bases identical to TRBD1. This CDR3 is built from 13 residues. Germline V gene sequence: CDR1 SGHTA, CDR2 FQGTGA. After removal of 4 bases from V and 9 bases from J, the junction contained 6 bases not matched to a gene. The CDR3 coding sequence is TGTGCCAGCAGCTCAGACAGGGTGGGTGAGCAGTTCTTC. It translates to CASSSDRVGEQFF.

CDR3 nucleotide sequence: TGTGCCAGCAGTCTGGGGCGGGGCTCCTACAATGAGCAGTTCTTC. Translated: CASSLGRGSYNEQFF. V and J are TRBV6-5 and TRBJ2-1; possibly TRBD2 for D (6 bases). The CDR3 has 15 amino acids. Germline CDR1 MNHEY, CDR2 SVGAGI. V lost 5 bases to trimming and J lost 0 bases, with 11 bases between them.

V gene TRBV9 combines with J gene TRBJ1-2; 7 bases line up with TRBD1. This CDR3 has 15 amino acids. Germline V gene lookup returns CDR1 SGDLS and CDR2 YYNGEE. V trimming: 2 bases; J trimming: 0 bases; junction bases outside the gene matches: 4. CDR3 nucleotides: TGTGCCAGCAGCGTCGGACAGGAACCTAACTATGGCTACACCTTC. Translated: CASSVGQEPNYGYTF.

The chain carries TRBV5-1 and TRBJ2-2; a weak D match, TRBD2 (5 bases). CDR3 length: 13 residues. From germline, CDR1 is SGHRS and CDR2 YFSETQ. The ends were cut back, 7 bases at V and 7 bases at J, with 14 bases in the middle. In nucleotides, the CDR3 is TGCGCCAGCCGACCGGGGTTGGACGGGGAGCTGTTTTTT. The encoded protein is CASRPGLDGELFF.

This rearrangement joins TRBV18 to TRBJ1-2; a weak D match, TRBD1 (5 bases). The CDR3 has 16 amino acids. The V end was cut by 0 bases, the J end by 11 bases, with 22 bases between. Germline lookup yields CDR1 KGHSH and CDR2 LQKENI. CDR3 residues: CASSPPGPSSNLRYTF. CDR3 DNA sequence: TGTGCCAGCTCACCACCGGGACCGTCATCTAATTTAAGATACACCTTC.